The source of this T cell receptor beta chain is a study of T cell responses to AZD1222 COVID-19 vaccine (dated by TCRdb to the early 2020s). Background for the entire study: AZD1222 recipients with second doses at about 4 weeks or about 12 weeks were pooled, because spike-specific TCR depth and breadth did not differ between schedules. A total of about 230 trial participants underwent TCR sequencing, of whom around 200 received two doses of AZD1222 and about 26 received two doses of the MenACWY control vaccine. Enrollment into the trials was organized by age into subgroups of 18-55, 56-69 and 70-plus years, and those subgroups contained approximately 160, 26 and 62 TCR-sequenced participants, respectively. Overall results and qualifications from the work: Conclusions about previously exposed vaccinees are limited because only 6 or 7 AZD1222 recipients were SARS-CoV-2 seropositive at baseline. After two AZD1222 doses, both the breadth and the depth of spike-specific TCRs were significantly higher than at day 0 and than in MenACWY recipients. The vaccine-associated CD4 TCRs covered the entire spike protein, and the dominant responses fell in regions 160-218 and 743-854. In the small 56-69-year group, the increase in depth fell short of significance, most likely because of low power. Because no day 14 peak-response samples were available, repertoires were characterized only after the peak T cell response. Reportedly, close to half of the unique spike-specific TCRs recognized epitopes lying outside the regions that are mutated in the B.1.351 and B.1.1.7 variants. Participants were mostly white British, with more females than males. The authors suggested clonal diversity may have been underestimated.

The CDR3 regions of human TCRbeta chains were analyzed by immunosequencing. As for how the authors treated the data: TCRs in the repertoires were matched against a reference library of SARS-CoV-2-specific TCRs that had been generated with the MIRA antigen-specificity platform. Breadth meant the fraction of unique TCRs that were SARS-CoV-2-associated, whereas depth meant the fraction of total T cells that were SARS-CoV-2-associated. Using the MIRA data, each spike-specific TCR was assigned both to the spike region to which the TCR was reactive and to a CD4 or CD8 class. Log10-transformed breadth and depth values were compared by one-way ANOVA with Sidak's multiple comparisons tests. Here the immuneACCESS table is served through TCRdb, limited to in-frame sequences with V and J called. Missing clones are a known gap in these copies; in checked studies unresolved V genes cover under half, and the rest lacks a known reason. D and trimming were read from the DNA, whereas the V and J calls and clone size are those reported in that table. Across this sample there are about 150,000 clones, with about 87% seen only once. The biggest ten clones account for around 3% of the sample.

With respect to this clone: Its binding antigen is unknown. Base qualities are not recorded, but no much larger clone differs from it by a single base.

This specimen's time point label, per the study, means: baseline before first vaccination. Vaccinee samples were obtained from the UK trials COV001 and COV002, which included a single-blind randomized controlled phase 2/3 trial of AZD1222 (ChAdOx1 nCoV-19) in healthy adults. For TCRbeta chain sequencing, PBMC samples were collected from trial participants at day 0 and at day 28 after the second dose. The CDR3 numbers 15 residues from cysteine through phenylalanine. Just the 45-base CDR3 DNA is kept, in frame starting at base 1. From a lookup of the germline V gene, CDR1 and CDR2 are SGHDT and YYEEEE. For this chain, trimming is 1 base at the V end and 5 bases at the J end, and the number of junction bases without a gene match is 5.

The sequence derives from an adult in good health. The sequence is built from TRBV5-6 and TRBJ1-5, with 8 middle bases fitting TRBD1. The sample here was peripheral blood, taken on day 0 of AZD1222 vaccination. The sequence in DNA is TGTGCCAGCAGCTTGAGAATGACAGGGGATCAGCCCCAGCATTTT. Translation gives CASSLRMTGDQPQHF.